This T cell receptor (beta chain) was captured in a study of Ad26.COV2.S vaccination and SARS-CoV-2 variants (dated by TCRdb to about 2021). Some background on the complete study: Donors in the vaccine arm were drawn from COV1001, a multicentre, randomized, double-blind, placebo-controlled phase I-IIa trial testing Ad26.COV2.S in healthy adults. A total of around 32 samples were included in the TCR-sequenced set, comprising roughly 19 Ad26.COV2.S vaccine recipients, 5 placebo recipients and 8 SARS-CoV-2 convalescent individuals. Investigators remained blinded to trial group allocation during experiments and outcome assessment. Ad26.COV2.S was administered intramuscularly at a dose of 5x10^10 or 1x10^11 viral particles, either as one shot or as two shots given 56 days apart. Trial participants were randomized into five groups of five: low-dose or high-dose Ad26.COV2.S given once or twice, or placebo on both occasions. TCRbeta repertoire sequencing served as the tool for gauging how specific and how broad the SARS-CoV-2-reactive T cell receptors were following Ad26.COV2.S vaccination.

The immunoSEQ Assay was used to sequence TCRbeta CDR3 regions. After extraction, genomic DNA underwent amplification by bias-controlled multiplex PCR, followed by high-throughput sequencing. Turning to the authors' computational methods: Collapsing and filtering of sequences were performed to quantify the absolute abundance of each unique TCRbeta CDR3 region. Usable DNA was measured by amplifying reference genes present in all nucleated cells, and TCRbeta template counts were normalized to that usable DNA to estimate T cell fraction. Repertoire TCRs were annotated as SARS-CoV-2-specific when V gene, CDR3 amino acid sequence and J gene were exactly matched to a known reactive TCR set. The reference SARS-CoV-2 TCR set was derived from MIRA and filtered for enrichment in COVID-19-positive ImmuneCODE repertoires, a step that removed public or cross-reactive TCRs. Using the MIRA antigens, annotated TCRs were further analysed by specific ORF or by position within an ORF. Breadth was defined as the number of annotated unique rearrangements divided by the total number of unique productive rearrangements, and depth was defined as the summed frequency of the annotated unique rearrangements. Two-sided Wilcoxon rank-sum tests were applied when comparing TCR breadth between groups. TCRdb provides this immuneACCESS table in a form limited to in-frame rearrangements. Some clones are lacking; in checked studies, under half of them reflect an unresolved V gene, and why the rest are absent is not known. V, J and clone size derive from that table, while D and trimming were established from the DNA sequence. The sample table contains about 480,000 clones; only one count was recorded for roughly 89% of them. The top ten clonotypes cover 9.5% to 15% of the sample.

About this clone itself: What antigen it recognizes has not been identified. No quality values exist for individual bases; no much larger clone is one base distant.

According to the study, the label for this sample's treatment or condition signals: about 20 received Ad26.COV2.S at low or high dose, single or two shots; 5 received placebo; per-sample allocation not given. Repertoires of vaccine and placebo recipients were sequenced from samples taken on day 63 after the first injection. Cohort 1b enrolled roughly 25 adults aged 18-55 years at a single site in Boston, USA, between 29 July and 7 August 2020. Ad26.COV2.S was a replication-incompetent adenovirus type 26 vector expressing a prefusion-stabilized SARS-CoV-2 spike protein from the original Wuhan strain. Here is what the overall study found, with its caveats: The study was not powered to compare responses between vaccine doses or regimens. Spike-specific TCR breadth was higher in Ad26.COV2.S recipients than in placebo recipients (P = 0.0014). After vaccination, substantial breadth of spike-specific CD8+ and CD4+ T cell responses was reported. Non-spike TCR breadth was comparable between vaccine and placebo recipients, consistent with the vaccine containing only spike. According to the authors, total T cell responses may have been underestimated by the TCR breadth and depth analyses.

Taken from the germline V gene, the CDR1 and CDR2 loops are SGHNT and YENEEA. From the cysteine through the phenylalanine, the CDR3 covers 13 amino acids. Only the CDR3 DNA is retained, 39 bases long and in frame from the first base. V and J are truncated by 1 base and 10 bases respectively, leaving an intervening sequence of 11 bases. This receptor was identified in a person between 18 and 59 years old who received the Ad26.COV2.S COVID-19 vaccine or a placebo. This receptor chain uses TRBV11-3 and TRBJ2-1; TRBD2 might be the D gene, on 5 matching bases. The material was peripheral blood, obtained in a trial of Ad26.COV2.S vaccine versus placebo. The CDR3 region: CASSLADSGEQFF. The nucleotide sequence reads TGTGCCAGCAGCTTAGCCGACTCGGGGGAGCAGTTCTTC. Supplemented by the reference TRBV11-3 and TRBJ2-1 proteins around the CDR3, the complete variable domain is EAGVVQSPRYKIIEKKQPVAFWCNPISGHNTLYWYLQNLGQGPELLIRYENEEAVDDSQLPKDRFSAERLKGVDSTLKIQPAELGDSAVYLCASSLADSGEQFFGPGTRLTVL.